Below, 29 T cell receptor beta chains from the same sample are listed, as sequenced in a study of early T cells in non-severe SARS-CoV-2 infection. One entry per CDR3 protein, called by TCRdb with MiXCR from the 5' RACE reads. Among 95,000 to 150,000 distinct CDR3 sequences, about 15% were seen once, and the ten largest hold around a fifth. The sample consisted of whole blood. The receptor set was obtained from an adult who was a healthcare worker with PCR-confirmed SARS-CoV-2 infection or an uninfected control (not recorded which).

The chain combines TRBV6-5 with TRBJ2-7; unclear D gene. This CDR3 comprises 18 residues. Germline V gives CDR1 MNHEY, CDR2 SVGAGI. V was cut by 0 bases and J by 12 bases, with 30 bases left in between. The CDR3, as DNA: TGTGCCAGCAGTTACTCGATATCAATTGACCGAACGGTGCAAGGTGCGTACTTC. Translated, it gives CASSYSISIDRTVQGAYF.

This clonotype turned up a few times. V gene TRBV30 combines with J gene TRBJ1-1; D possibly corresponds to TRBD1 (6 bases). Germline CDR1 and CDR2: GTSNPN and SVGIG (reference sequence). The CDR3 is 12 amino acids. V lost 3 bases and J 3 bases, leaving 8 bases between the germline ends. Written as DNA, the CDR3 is TGTGCCTGGAGGAGGGGGGACACTGAAGCTTTCTTT. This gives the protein CAWRRGDTEAFF.

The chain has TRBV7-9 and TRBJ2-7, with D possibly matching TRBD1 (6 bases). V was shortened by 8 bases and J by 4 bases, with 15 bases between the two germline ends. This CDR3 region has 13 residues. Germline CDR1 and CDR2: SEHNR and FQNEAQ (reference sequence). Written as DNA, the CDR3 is TGTGCCAGCTCGTTAACAGGGAAATACGAGCAGTACTTC. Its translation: CASSLTGKYEQYF.

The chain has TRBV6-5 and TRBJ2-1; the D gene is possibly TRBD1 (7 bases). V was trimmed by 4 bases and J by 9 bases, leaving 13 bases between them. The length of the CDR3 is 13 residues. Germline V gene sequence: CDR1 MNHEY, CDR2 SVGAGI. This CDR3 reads CASSLRGRGEQFF. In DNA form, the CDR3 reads TGTGCCAGCAGTTTAAGGGGGCGGGGTGAGCAGTTCTTC.

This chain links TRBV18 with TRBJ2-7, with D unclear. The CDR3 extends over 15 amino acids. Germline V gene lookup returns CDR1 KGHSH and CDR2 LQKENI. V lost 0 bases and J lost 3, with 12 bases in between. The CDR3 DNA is TGTGCCAGCTCACCACCGTCTCGACGGAACTACGAGCAGTACTTC. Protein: CASSPPSRRNYEQYF.

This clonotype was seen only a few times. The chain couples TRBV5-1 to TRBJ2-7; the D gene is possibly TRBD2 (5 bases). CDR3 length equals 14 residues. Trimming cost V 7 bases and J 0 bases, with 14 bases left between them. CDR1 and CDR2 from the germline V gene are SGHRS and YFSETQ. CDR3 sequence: CASSPHLASYEQYF. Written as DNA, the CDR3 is TGCGCCAGCTCCCCCCACCTAGCCTCCTACGAGCAGTACTTC.

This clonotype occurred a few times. CDR3 protein: CSVLLGGVGEKLFF. The CDR3, as DNA: TGCAGCGTACTTTTAGGGGGTGTCGGTGAAAAACTGTTTTTT. This chain links TRBV29-1 with TRBJ1-4; tentatively, D is TRBD1 (6 bases). This CDR3 has 14 residues. Germline-derived CDR1 and CDR2 are SQVTM and ANQGSEA. The V end was cut by 6 bases, the J end by 7 bases, with 18 bases between.

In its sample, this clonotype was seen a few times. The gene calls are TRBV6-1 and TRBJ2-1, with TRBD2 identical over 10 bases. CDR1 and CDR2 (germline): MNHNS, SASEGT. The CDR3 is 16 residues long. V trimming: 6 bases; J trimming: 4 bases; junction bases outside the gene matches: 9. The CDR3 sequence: CASRPISSGGYNEQFF. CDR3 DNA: TGTGCCAGCAGGCCCATCTCTAGCGGGGGATACAATGAGCAGTTCTTC.

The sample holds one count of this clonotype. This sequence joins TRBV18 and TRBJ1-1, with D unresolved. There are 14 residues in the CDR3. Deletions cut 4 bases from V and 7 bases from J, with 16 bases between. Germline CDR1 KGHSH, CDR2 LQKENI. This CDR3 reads CASSQRDNSVEAFF. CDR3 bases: TGTGCCAGCTCACAGAGAGACAACTCCGTTGAAGCTTTCTTT.

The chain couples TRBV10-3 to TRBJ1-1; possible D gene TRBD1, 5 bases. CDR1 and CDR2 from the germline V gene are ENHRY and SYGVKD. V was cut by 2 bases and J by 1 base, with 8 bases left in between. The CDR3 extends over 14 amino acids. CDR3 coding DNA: TGTGCCATCAGTGAGGGGGGACCGAACACTGAAGCTTTCTTT. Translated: CAISEGGPNTEAFF.

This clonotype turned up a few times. CDR3 sequence reads: CASSHTPPRGYTF. CDR3 sequence (DNA): TGTGCCAGCAGCCACACCCCCCCAAGGGGCTACACCTTC. The chain couples TRBV3-1 to TRBJ1-2; D is unclear. V lost 3 bases and J lost 8, with 13 bases in between. The length of the CDR3 is 13 residues. Germline V CDR1 and CDR2: LGHDT, YNNKEL (reference sequence).

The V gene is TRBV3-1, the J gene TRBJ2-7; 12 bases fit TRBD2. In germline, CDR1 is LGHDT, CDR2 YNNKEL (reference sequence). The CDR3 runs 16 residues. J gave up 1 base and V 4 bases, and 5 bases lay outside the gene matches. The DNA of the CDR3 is TGTGCCAGCAGCCCCGCGACTAGCGGGGGTTCCTACGAGCAGTACTTC. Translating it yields CASSPATSGGSYEQYF.

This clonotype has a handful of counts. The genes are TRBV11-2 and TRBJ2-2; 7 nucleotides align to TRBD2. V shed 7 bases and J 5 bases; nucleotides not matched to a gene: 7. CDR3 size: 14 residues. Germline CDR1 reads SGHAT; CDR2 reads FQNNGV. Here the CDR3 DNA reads TGTGCCAGCACCTGGGACTACCAGACCGGGGAGCTGTTTTTT. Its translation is CASTWDYQTGELFF.

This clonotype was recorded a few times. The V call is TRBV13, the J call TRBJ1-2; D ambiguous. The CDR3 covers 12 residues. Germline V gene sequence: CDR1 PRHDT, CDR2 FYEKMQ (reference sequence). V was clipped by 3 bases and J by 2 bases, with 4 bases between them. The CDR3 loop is CASSFLNYGYTF. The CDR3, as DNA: TGTGCCAGCAGCTTTCTGAACTATGGCTACACCTTC.

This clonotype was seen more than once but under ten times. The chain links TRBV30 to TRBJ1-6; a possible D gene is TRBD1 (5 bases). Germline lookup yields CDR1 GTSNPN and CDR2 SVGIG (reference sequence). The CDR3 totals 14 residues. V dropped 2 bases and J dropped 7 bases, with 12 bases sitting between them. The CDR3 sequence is CAWSFRQTNSPLHF. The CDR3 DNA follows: TGTGCCTGGAGTTTTCGACAGACGAATTCACCCCTCCACTTT.

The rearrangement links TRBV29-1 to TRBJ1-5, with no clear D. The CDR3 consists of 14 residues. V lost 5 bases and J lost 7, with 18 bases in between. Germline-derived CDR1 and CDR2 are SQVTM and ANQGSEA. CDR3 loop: CSVREGPSSQPQHF. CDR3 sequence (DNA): TGCAGCGTTCGGGAAGGGCCGTCCTCGCAGCCCCAGCATTTT.

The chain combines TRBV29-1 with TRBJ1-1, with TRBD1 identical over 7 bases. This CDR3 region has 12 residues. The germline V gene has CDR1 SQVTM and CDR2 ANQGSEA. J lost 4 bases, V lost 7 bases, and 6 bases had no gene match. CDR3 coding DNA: TGCAGCGCAGACAGGGATGGCACTGAAGCTTTCTTT. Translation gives CSADRDGTEAFF.

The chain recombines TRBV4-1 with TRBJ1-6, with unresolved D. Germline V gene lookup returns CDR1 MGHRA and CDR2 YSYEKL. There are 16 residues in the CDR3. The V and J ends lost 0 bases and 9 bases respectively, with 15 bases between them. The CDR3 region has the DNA TGCGCCAGCAGCCAAGATGTTGCAGCCTGGGGTTCACCCCTCCACTTT. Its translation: CASSQDVAAWGSPLHF.

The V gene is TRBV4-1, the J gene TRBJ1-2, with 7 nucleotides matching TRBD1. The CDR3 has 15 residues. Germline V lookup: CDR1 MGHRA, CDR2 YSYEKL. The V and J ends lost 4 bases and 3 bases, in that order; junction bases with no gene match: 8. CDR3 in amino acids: CASSLDRVVDYGYTF. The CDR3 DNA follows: TGCGCCAGCAGCCTCGACAGGGTAGTTGACTATGGCTACACCTTC.

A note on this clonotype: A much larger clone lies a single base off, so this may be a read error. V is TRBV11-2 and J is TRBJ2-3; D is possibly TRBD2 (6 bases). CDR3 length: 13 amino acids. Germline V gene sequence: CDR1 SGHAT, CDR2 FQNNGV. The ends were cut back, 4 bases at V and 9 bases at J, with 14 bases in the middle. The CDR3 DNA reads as TGTGCCAGCAGCTCGAGGTGGGAGGACACGCAGTATTTT. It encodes CASSSRWEDTQYF. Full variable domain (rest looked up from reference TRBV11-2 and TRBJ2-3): EAGVAQSPRYKIIEKRQSVAFWCNPISGHATLYWYQQILGQGPKLLIQFQNNGVVDDSQLPKDRFSAERLKGVDSTLKIQPAKLEDSAVYLCASSSRWEDTQYFGPGTRLTVL.

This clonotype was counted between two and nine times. DNA of the CDR3: TGCAGCCTGGAGTATCCTCTAAACAATGAGCAGTTCTTC. Protein: CSLEYPLNNEQFF. The V call is TRBV29-1, the J call TRBJ2-1; D is undetermined. With 8 bases removed from V and 5 bases from J, the gap between germline ends came to 16 bases. Germline V gene data show CDR1 as SQVTM and CDR2 as ANQGSEA. This CDR3 spans 13 amino acids.

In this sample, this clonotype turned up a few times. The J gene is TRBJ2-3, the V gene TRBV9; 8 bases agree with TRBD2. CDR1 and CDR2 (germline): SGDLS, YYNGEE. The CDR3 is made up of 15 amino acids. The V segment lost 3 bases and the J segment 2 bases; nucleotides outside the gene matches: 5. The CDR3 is CASSAIAGTTDTQYF. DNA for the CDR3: TGTGCCAGCAGCGCTATAGCGGGGACCACAGATACGCAGTATTTT. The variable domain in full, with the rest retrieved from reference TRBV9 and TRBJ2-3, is DSGVTQTPKHLITATGQRVTLRCSPRSGDLSVYWYQQSLDQGLQFLIQYYNGEERAKGNILERFSAQQFPDLHSELNLSSLELGDSALYFCASSAIAGTTDTQYFGPGTRLTVL.

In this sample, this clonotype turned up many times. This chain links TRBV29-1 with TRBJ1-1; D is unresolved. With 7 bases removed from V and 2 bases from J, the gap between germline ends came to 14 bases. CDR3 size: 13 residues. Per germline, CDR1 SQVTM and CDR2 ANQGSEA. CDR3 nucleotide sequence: TGCAGCGGCGGTGGAGGGATAAACACTGAAGCTTTCTTT. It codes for CSGGGGINTEAFF. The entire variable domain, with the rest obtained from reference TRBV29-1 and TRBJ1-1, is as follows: SAVISQKPSRDICQRGTSLTIQCQVDSQVTMMFWYRQQPGQSLTLIATANQGSEATYESGFVIDKFPISRPNLTFSTLTVSNMSPEDSSIYLCSGGGGINTEAFFGQGTRLTVV.

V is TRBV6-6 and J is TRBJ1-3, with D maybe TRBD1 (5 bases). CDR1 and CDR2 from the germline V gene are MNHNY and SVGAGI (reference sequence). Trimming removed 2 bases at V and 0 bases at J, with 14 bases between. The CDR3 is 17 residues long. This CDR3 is CASSYGTGAASGNTIYF. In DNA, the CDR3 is TGTGCCAGCAGTTACGGAACCGGGGCGGCCTCTGGAAACACCATATATTTT.

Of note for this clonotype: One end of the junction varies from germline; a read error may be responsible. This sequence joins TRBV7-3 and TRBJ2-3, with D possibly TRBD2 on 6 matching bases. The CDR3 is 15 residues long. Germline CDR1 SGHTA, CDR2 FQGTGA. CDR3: CASSRGTFSTDKQYF. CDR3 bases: TGTGCCAGCAGCCGCGGGACTTTCAGCACAGATAAGCAGTATTTT. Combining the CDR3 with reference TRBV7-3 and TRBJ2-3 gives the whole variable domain GAGVSQTPSNKVTEKGKYVELRCDPISGHTALYWYRQSLGQGPEFLIYFQGTGAADDSGLPNDRFFAVRPEGSVSTLKIQRTERGDSAVYLCASSRGTFSTDKQYFGPGTRLTVL.

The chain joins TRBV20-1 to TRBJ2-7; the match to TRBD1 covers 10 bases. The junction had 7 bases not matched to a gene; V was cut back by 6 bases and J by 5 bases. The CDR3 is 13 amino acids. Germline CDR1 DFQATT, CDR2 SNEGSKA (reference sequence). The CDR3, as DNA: TGCAGTGCGCGGACAGGGGGTAGGAACGAGCAGTACTTC. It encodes CSARTGGRNEQYF.

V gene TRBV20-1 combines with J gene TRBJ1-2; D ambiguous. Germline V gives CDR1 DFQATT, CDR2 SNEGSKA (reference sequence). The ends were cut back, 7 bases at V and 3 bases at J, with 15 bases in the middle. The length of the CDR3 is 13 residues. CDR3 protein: CSVALGRDYGYTF. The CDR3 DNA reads TGCAGTGTAGCGCTTGGACGGGACTATGGCTACACCTTC.

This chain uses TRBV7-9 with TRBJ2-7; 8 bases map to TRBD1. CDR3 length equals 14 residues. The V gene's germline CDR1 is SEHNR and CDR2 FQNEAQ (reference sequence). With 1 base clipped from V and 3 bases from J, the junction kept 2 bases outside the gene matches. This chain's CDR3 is CASSLGGQVYEQYF. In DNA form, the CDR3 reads TGTGCCAGCAGCTTAGGGGGACAGGTCTACGAGCAGTACTTC.

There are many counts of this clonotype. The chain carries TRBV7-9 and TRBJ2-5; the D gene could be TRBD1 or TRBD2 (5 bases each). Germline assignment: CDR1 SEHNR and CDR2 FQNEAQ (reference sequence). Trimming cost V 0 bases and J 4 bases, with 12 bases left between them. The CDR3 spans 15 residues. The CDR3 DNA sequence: TGTGCCAGCAGCTTAGCGGAGGTGACAGTAGAGACCCAGTACTTC. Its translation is CASSLAEVTVETQYF.